This is a list of T cell receptor beta chains from one sample in a study of blood T cell repertoires in COVID-19. Clones were read by immunoSEQ multiplex PCR, and TCRdb kept only the in-frame ones, dropping some. The sample contains some 330,000 clones, 85% to 90% of which appear only once. Sequencing was done on a sample of PBMCs or T cells enriched from blood (not recorded which). Receptor source: a man younger than 45 who had recovered from COVID-19. Both conserved end residues are part of each CDR3. Fields, in order: V gene, clone size, J gene, D gene, CDR3 protein, CDR3 DNA. A D gene is named only where the DNA matches it firmly. Not all rows give a size; the values are once, few, many and, for expanded clones, a class.

TRBV4-1	.	TRBJ1-5	TRBD1	CASSQPDRGGNQPQHF	TGCGCCAGCAGCCAACCCGACAGGGGCGGCAATCAGCCCCAGCATTTT
TRBV9	.	TRBJ1-1	TRBD1	CASSVSLQGVQNTEAFF	TGTGCCAGCAGCGTGAGTCTACAGGGGGTTCAAAACACTGAAGCTTTCTTT
TRBV12-5	.	TRBJ2-2	TRBD1	CASGSGQGDNTGELFF	TGTGCTAGTGGTTCCGGACAGGGGGATAACACCGGGGAGCTGTTTTTT
TRBV29-1	.	TRBJ2-1	TRBD2	CSVAPGLADLSSYNEQFF	TGCAGCGTGGCTCCGGGACTAGCGGACCTGAGCTCCTACAATGAGCAGTTCTTC
TRBV2	.	TRBJ1-5	.	CASSSGWSNQPQHF	TGTGCCAGCAGTTCGGGATGGTCCAATCAGCCCCAGCATTTT
TRBV5-6	.	TRBJ1-4	TRBD1	CASSPYRGSEKLFF	TGTGCCAGCAGCCCGTACAGGGGTTCTGAAAAACTGTTTTTT
TRBV6-4	.	TRBJ1-2	.	CASRAGEVLCGYTF	TGTGCCAGCAGGGCAGGGGAAGTCCTTTGCGGCTACACCTTC
TRBV19	.	TRBJ2-3	.	CASSRVQRGTDTQYF	TGTGCCAGTAGTAGGGTTCAGCGGGGCACAGATACGCAGTATTTT
TRBV10-1	few	TRBJ2-3	.	CASTPLWAPDTQYF	TGCGCCAGCACCCCGTTGTGGGCCCCGGATACGCAGTATTTT
TRBV5-8	.	TRBJ2-7	TRBD2	CASSLGGGSPSPYEQYF	TGTGCCAGCAGCTTGGGCGGGGGGAGTCCTAGTCCCTACGAGCAGTACTTC
TRBV5-1	few	TRBJ2-3	TRBD1	CASSYRGEGTDTQYF	TGCGCCAGCAGCTACAGGGGAGAGGGCACAGATACGCAGTATTTT